This T cell receptor (beta chain) emerged from a study of T cell repertoires in cytomegalovirus infection. Study context: Well-studied HLA-B-restricted CMV epitopes were used in the study alongside recently identified HLA-C-restricted ones. Signatures in public TCR beta sequences pointed to both CMV infection and matching HLA type.

This clonotype came up a few times. What it binds is not known. The study, taken as a whole, reports: Across the ex vivo response, the dominant clonotypes were HLA-C-restricted CMV-specific TCR beta clonotypes.

Each CDR3 protein is one row after TCRdb ran MiXCR on the reads. In the table there are fewer than 200,000 distinct CDR3 sequences, about 22% of which are singletons. The TCR comes from a human donor in good health (CMV status not recorded). Some clones in this sample may be carry-over from other donors' samples. Sequences were derived from CD8+ T cells from cultured PBMCs, sampled from culture after CMV antigen stimulation.

CDR3 in amino acids: CASSHGQGEEKLFF. DNA of the CDR3: TGCGCCAGCAGCCATGGACAGGGGGAGGAAAAACTGTTTTTT. This rearrangement joins TRBV4-1 to TRBJ1-4, with 10 bases that match TRBD1. Germline CDR1 and CDR2: MGHRA and YSYEKL. V lost 3 bases and J lost 8; bases outside the gene matches: 3. The CDR3 sequence is 14 residues long.